The 21 T cell receptor beta chains in this list originate from one sample, sequenced in a study of T cells in Graves' hyperthyroidism and ophthalmopathy. From RNA transcripts, TCR beta CDR3 regions were amplified. Primed by the HTBI set, a first-round RT-PCR was run on the TCR CDR3. TCRdb reprocessed the multiplex PCR reads via MiXCR and lists one record per CDR3 protein. The profile covers around 450,000 distinct CDR3 sequences, with 12% to 15% appearing a single time and 5.3% taken by the ten largest. Source material: blood. The receptors stem from a woman between 18 and 29 years old with Graves' hyperthyroidism.

This clonotype was found a few times. The CDR3 region has the DNA TGCGCCAGCAGCGCCAACAGGGGAGGAGAGACCCAGTACTTC. This codes for CASSANRGGETQYF. This chain uses TRBV5-1 with TRBJ2-5, with D perhaps TRBD1 (7 bases). The germline V gene has CDR1 SGHRS and CDR2 YFSETQ. Trimming pared 4 bases from V and 4 bases from J, leaving 14 bases between. CDR3 length: 14 amino acids.

This clonotype was picked up many times. The rearrangement links TRBV20-1 to TRBJ1-1, with D unclear. The germline V gene has CDR1 DFQATT and CDR2 SNEGSKA (reference sequence). The CDR3 covers 13 residues. Trimming pared 0 bases from V and 1 base from J, leaving 6 bases between. The CDR3 is CSARDSWNTEAFF. In DNA form, the CDR3 reads TGCAGTGCTAGAGATTCATGGAACACTGAAGCTTTCTTT.

The chain uses TRBV10-3 and TRBJ1-4, with TRBD1 as a possible D gene (5 bases). The V end was cut by 2 bases, the J end by 8 bases, with 9 bases between. CDR3 length: 13 residues. The V gene's germline CDR1 is ENHRY and CDR2 SYGVKD. The CDR3 DNA follows: TGTGCCATCAGTGAGACTTCAGGGGAAAAACTGTTTTTT. Its translation: CAISETSGEKLFF.

V gene TRBV20-1 combines with J gene TRBJ2-2, with 11 bases that match TRBD2. The germline V gene encodes CDR1 DFQATT and CDR2 SNEGSKA (reference sequence). The CDR3 totals 16 residues. The junction had 3 bases not matched to a gene; V was cut back by 0 bases and J by 3 bases. CDR3 nucleotides: TGCAGTGCTAGAGACCTACTAGCGGGAGACACCGGGGAGCTGTTTTTT. Its translation: CSARDLLAGDTGELFF.

The V call is TRBV29-1, the J call TRBJ2-3; 9 bases are a match to TRBD1. The CDR3 has 15 amino acids. Germline V gives CDR1 SQVTM, CDR2 ANQGSEA. With 1 base clipped from V and 2 bases from J, the junction kept 4 bases outside the gene matches. The CDR3 region has the DNA TGCAGCGTTGAAGGGGGGACAGGGACCACAGATACGCAGTATTTT. This sequence encodes CSVEGGTGTTDTQYF.

This clonotype has at least ten counts. The genes are TRBV20-1 and TRBJ2-5, with 8 positions matching TRBD2. The CDR3 runs to 19 residues. Trimming took 0 bases from V and 5 from J; bases not matched to a gene: 20. Germline CDR1 and CDR2: DFQATT and SNEGSKA (reference sequence). CDR3 DNA sequence: TGCAGTGCTAGAGATCAGAGCGGGAGCCGGCTCCCGACTTTTGAGACCCAGTACTTC. Protein: CSARDQSGSRLPTFETQYF.

This clonotype showed up many times. The V call is TRBV2, the J call TRBJ2-3; D might be TRBD1 (6 bases). V lost 4 bases to trimming and J lost 4 bases, with 21 bases between them. Germline CDR1 SNHLY, CDR2 FYNNEI. The length of the CDR3 is 17 residues. The CDR3 loop is CASSVQGRRLSPDTQYF. The CDR3 DNA is TGTGCCAGCAGTGTGCAGGGGAGAAGGTTGAGTCCAGATACGCAGTATTTT.

The sample holds one count of this clonotype. The chain carries TRBV6-1 and TRBJ2-1; TRBD2 agrees at 14 bases. Germline CDR1 is MNHNS and CDR2 is SASEGT. J was trimmed by 7 bases and V by 10 bases; bases with no gene match: 6. This CDR3 is 14 amino acids long. CDR3 loop: CAIGTSGSWNEQFF. As DNA, the CDR3 is TGTGCCATCGGGACTAGCGGGAGTTGGAATGAGCAGTTCTTC.

J is TRBJ1-1 and V is TRBV7-9; tentative D call: TRBD1 (5 bases). Deletions cut 1 base from V and 4 bases from J, with 10 bases between. The germline CDR1 and CDR2 sequences are SEHNR and FQNEAQ (reference sequence). The CDR3 is 14 amino acids. CDR3 DNA: TGTGCCAGCAGCTTAGAAGCAGGGACCACTGAAGCTTTCTTT. Translating it yields CASSLEAGTTEAFF.

Only a few counts were recorded for this clonotype. The chain couples TRBV12-3 or TRBV12-4 to TRBJ1-1; tentative D call: TRBD1 (6 bases). V gave up 5 bases and J gave up 3 bases, with 16 bases separating them. The CDR3 contains 15 residues. CDR3 DNA: TGTGCCAGCAGTAACCCCTTTGGGGGGCACACTGAAGCTTTCTTT. Its protein is CASSNPFGGHTEAFF.

This chain joins TRBV20-1 and TRBJ2-2; TRBD2 agrees at 7 bases. V was clipped by 5 bases and J by 7 bases; unmatched bases: 13. Germline CDR1 is DFQATT and CDR2 is SNEGSKA (reference sequence). This CDR3 has 15 amino acids. The chain's CDR3 is CSAGVGGRDSGELFF. DNA of the CDR3: TGCAGTGCTGGAGTTGGCGGGAGAGACAGCGGGGAGCTGTTTTTT.

This clonotype was observed many times. The chain combines TRBV11-2 with TRBJ2-7, with D possibly called TRBD1 or TRBD2 (5 bases each). V lost 5 bases and J 0 bases, leaving 14 bases between the germline ends. This CDR3 has 15 amino acids. Germline CDR1 reads SGHAT; CDR2 reads FQNNGV. The CDR3 nucleotides are TGTGCCAGCAGCCTAATGAGGGGTTACTCCTACGAGCAGTACTTC. This gives the protein CASSLMRGYSYEQYF.

This clonotype was detected ten times or more. This chain links TRBV18 with TRBJ2-1; no clear D gene. The CDR3 loop spans 12 amino acids. V lost 5 bases and J lost 5, with 7 bases in between. Germline V lookup: CDR1 KGHSH, CDR2 LQKENI. The CDR3 is CASSRSNNEQFF. The CDR3 coding sequence is TGTGCCAGCTCAAGATCAAACAATGAGCAGTTCTTC.

The V gene is TRBV6-1, the J gene TRBJ2-1, with 8 bases matching TRBD1. The CDR3 is 15 amino acids. Germline V lookup: CDR1 MNHNS, CDR2 SASEGT. Unmatched junction bases numbered 4, after V lost 0 bases and J lost 6 bases. The CDR3 sequence is CASSEAGQGGNEQFF. The CDR3, as DNA: TGTGCCAGCAGTGAAGCTGGACAGGGAGGCAATGAGCAGTTCTTC.

This clonotype was counted many times. It is unclear where the CDR3 begins or ends on the DNA, so no DNA is shown, and the CDR3 is as TCRdb lists it. The rearrangement uses TRBV12-3 or TRBV12-4 and TRBJ2-1; no DNA check was done on the table's D call, TRBD2. The CDR3 spans 19 residues, counting both ends. The CDR3 is CASSFLETSGSWTYNEQFF.

This clonotype was recorded at least ten times. The chain links TRBV7-2 to TRBJ2-1, with 11 bases lining up with TRBD2. The CDR3 extends over 15 amino acids. Germline CDR1 reads SGHTA; CDR2 reads FQGNSA. J was trimmed by 3 bases and V by 5 bases; bases with no gene match: 3. The CDR3 loop is CASSKLAGDYNEQFF. CDR3 in DNA: TGTGCCAGCAGCAAACTAGCGGGGGACTACAATGAGCAGTTCTTC.

This clonotype was observed a few times. CDR3 in amino acids: CASSDTGGGLLISGANVLTF. CDR3 DNA sequence: TGTGCCAGCAGTGATACTGGCGGCGGACTCCTTATCTCTGGGGCCAACGTCCTGACTTTC. The chain has TRBV2 and TRBJ2-6; tentatively, D is TRBD2 (5 bases). The ends were cut back, 3 bases at V and 0 bases at J, with 21 bases in the middle. The length of the CDR3 is 20 residues. Germline CDR1 reads SNHLY; CDR2 reads FYNNEI.

A few counts support this clonotype. CDR3 loop: CASNLSGGYEQYF. The CDR3, as DNA: TGTGCCAGCAACTTATCCGGGGGCTACGAGCAGTACTTC. This rearrangement joins TRBV5-6 to TRBJ2-7, with D perhaps matching TRBD2 (6 bases). This CDR3 has 13 residues. Germline V gene lookup returns CDR1 SGHDT and CDR2 YYEEEE. With 6 bases removed from V and 3 bases from J, the gap between germline ends came to 13 bases.

This clonotype was seen many times. The rearrangement joins TRBV7-9 to TRBJ2-7; 8 bases align to TRBD2. The CDR3 contains 15 residues. V shed 7 bases and J 6 bases; nucleotides not matched to a gene: 14. Germline values: CDR1 SEHNR, CDR2 FQNEAQ (reference sequence). CDR3 sequence reads: CASTRREAGDGEQYF. Written as DNA, the CDR3 is TGTGCCAGCACTCGGAGGGAAGCGGGAGATGGCGAGCAGTACTTC.

This clonotype was seen ten or more times. V is TRBV7-2 and J is TRBJ2-7; TRBD2 matches at 14 bases. Germline loops: CDR1 SGHTA, CDR2 FQGNSA. Trimming took 5 bases from V and 5 from J; bases not matched to a gene: 8. The CDR3 consists of 16 residues. The CDR3 region has the DNA TGTGCCAGCAGCGGACCGGGACTAGCGGGAGTTCACGAGCAGTACTTC. It is translated as CASSGPGLAGVHEQYF.

This clonotype was seen ten or more times. The genes are TRBV6-2 or TRBV6-3 and TRBJ2-7, with a tentative D call TRBD2 (6 bases). CDR3 size: 14 residues. The germline gives CDR1 MNHEY, CDR2 SVGEGT. V shed 2 bases and J shed 1 base, with 9 bases lying between them. CDR3 nucleotides: TGTGCCAGCAGTTACGGGACTTCATCCTACGAGCAGTACTTC. Its translation: CASSYGTSSYEQYF.